This T cell receptor beta chain was found in a study of monozygotic twins with inflammatory bowel disease. Study observations and caveats: Fewer shared clonotypes with others were found in IBD patients than in healthy twins, especially with disease activity.

For each CDR3 protein, TCRdb gives one entry from its re-call of the 5' RACE reads, without DNA. Found here are approximately 390,000 distinct CDR3 sequences; the top ten clones hold less than 2.5%. Worth noting for this clonotype: Its antigen is not known.

Germline V gene lookup returns CDR1 LGHDT and CDR2 YNNKEL (reference sequence). This CDR3 has 14 amino acids. Material for sequencing was blood. The TCR originated in a human donor with ulcerative colitis or Crohn's disease, or a healthy co-twin of an affected twin (not recorded which). The rearrangement links TRBV3-1 to TRBJ2-7. CDR3 residues: CASSLAGATYEQYF.